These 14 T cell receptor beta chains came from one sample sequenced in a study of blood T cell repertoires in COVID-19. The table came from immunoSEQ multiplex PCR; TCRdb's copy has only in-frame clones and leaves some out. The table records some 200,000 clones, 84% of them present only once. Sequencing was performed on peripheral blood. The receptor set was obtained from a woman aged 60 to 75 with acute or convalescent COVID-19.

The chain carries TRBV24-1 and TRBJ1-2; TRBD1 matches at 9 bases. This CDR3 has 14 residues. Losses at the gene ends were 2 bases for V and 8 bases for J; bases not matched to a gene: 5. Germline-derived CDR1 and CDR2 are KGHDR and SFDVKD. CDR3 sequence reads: CATSDSGTGLGYTF. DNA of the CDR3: TGTGCCACCAGTGATTCCGGGACAGGGTTAGGCTACACCTTC.

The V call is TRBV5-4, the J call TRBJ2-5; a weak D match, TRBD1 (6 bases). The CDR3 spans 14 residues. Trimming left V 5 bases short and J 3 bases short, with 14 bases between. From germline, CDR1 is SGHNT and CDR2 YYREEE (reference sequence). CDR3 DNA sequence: TGTGCCAGCAGTATAGGGGGAAGCGAAGAGACCCAGTACTTC. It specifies CASSIGGSEETQYF.

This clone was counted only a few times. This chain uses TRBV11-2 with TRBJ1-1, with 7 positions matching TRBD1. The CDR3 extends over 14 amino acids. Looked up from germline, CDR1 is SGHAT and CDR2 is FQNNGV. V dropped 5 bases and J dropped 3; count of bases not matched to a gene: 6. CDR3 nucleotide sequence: TGTGCCAGCAGCGCAGGGGGTTTTTACACTGAAGCTTTCTTT. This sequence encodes CASSAGGFYTEAFF.

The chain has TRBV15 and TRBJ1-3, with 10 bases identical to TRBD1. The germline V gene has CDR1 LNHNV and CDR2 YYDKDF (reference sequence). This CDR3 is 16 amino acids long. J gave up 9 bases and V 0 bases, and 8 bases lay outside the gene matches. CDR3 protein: CATSRDTGTGAPTIYF. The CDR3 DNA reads TGTGCCACCAGCAGAGATACAGGGACAGGGGCGCCCACCATATATTTT.

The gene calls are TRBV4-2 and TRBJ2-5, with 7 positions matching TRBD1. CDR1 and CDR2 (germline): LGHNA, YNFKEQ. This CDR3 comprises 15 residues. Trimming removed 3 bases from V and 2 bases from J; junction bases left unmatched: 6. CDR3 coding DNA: TGTGCCAGCAGCCAGGGCCCGGGACAGCAAGAGACCCAGTACTTC. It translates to CASSQGPGQQETQYF.

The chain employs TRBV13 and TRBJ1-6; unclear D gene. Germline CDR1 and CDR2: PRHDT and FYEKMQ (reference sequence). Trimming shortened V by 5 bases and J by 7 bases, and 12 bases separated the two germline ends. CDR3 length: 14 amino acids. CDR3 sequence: CASSPWTGNSPLHF. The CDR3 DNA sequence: TGTGCCAGCAGCCCCTGGACGGGGAATTCACCCCTCCACTTT.

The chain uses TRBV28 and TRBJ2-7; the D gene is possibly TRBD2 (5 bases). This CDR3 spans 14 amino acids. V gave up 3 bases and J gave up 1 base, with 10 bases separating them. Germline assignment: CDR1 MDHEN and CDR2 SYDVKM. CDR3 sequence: CASSFGRGSYEQYF. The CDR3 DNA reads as TGTGCCAGCAGTTTCGGTCGGGGTTCCTACGAGCAGTACTTC.

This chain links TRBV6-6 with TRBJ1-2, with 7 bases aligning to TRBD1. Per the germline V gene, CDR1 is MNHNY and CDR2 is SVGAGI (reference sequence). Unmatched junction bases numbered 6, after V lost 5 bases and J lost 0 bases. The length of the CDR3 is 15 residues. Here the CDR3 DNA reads TGTGCCAGCAGTCCCGGGACAGAAGCTAACTATGGCTACACCTTC. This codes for CASSPGTEANYGYTF.

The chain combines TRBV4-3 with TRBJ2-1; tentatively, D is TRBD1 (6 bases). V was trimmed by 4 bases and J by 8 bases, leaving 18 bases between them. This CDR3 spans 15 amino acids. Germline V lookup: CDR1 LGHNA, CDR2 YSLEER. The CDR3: CASSLGQGSTDEQFF. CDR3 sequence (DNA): TGCGCCAGCAGCCTGGGCCAGGGGTCTACCGATGAGCAGTTCTTC.

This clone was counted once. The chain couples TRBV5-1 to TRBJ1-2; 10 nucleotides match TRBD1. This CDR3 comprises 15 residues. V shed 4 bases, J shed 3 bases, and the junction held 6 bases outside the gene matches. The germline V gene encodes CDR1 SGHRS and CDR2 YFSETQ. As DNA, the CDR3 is TGCGCCAGCAGCAACAGACAGGGGGCAGACTATGGCTACACCTTC. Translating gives CASSNRQGADYGYTF.

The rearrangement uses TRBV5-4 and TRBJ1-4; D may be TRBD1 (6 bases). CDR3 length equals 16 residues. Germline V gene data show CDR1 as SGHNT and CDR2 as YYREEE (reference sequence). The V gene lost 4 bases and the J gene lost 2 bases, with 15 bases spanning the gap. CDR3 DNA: TGTGCCAGCAGCAAACAGGGTCTGGGCACTAATGAAAAACTGTTTTTT. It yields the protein CASSKQGLGTNEKLFF.

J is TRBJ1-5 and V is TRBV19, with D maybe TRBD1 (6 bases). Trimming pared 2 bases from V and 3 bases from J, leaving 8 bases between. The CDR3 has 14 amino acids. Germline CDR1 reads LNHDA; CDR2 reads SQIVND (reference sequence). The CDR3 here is CASSIRGHNQPQHF. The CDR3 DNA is TGTGCCAGTAGTATACGGGGACACAATCAGCCCCAGCATTTT.

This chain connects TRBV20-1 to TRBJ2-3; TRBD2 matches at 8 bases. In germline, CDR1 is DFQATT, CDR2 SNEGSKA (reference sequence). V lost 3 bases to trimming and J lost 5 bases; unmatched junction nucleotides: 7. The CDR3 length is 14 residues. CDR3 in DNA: TGCAGTGCTAGTTCTGGCGGGGGGCAAGATACGCAGTATTTT. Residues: CSASSGGGQDTQYF.

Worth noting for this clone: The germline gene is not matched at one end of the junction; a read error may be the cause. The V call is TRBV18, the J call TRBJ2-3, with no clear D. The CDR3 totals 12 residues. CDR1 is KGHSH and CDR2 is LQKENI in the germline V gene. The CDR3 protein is CASSPSGEANFF. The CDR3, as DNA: TGTGCCAGCTCACCATCAGGCGAAGCCAATTTCTTT.